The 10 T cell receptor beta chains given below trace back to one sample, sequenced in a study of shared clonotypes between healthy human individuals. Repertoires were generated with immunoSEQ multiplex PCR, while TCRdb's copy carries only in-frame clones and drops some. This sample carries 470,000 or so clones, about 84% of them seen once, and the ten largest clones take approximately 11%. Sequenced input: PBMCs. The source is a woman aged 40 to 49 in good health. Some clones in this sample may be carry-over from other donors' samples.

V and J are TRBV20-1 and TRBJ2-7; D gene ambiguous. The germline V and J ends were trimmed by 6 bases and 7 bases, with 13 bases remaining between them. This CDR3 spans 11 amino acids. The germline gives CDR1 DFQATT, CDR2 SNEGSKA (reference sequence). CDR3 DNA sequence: TGCAGTGCGTGGTCTGGCGAGGAGCAGTACTTC. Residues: CSAWSGEEQYF.

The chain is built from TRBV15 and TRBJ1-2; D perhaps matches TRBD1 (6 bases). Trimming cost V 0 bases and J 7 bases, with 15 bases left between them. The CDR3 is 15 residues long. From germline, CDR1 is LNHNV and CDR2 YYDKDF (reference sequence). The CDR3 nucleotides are TGTGCCACCAGCAGAGATTGGCAGGGGAAGGGTGGCTACACCTTC. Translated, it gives CATSRDWQGKGGYTF.

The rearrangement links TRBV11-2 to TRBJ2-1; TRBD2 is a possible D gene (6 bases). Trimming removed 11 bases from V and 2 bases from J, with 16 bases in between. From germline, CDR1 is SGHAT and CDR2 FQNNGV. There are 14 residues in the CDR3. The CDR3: CAYRGGITYNEQFF. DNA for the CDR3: TGTGCCTACCGGGGCGGGATCACCTACAATGAGCAGTTCTTC.

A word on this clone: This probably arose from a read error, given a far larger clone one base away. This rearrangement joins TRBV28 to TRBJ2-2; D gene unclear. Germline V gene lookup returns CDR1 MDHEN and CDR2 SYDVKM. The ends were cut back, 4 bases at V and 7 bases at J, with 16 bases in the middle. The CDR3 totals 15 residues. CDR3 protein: CASSSRQLRLGELFF. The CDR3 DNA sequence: TGTGCCAGCAGTTCGAGACAACTCAGACTCGGGGAGCTGTTTTTT.

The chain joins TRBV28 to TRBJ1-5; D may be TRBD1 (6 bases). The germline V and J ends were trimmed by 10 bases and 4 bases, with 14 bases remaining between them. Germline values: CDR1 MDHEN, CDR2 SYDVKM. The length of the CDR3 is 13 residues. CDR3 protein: CAILTGANQPQHF. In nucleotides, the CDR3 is TGTGCCATTTTGACAGGAGCGAATCAGCCCCAGCATTTT.

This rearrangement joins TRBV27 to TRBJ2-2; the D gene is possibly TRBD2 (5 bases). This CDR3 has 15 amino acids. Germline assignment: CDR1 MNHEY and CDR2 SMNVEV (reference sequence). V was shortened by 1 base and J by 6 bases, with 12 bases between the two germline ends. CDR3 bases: TGTGCCAGCAGTTTATTCCACTCAGCGGCCGGGGAGCTGTTTTTT. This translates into CASSLFHSAAGELFF.

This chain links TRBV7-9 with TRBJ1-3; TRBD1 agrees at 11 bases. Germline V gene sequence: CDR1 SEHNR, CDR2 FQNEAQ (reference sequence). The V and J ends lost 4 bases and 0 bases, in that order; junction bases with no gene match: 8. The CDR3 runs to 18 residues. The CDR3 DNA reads TGTGCCAGCAGCTGGACAGGGGGCGAAAGACACTCTGGAAACACCATATATTTT. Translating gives CASSWTGGERHSGNTIYF.

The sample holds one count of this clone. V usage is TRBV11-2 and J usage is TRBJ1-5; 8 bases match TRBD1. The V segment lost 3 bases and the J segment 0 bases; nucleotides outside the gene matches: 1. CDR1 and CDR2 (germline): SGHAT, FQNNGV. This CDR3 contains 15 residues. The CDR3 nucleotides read TGTGCCAGCAGCTTGACAGGGGATAGCAATCAGCCCCAGCATTTT. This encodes CASSLTGDSNQPQHF.

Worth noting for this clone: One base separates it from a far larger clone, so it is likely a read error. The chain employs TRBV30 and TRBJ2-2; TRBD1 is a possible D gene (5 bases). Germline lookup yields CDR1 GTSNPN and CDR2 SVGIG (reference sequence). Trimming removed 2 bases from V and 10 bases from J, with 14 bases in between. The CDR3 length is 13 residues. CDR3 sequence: CAWSIREVVELFF. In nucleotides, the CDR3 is TGTGCCTGGAGTATCAGGGAAGTGGTGGAGCTGTTTTTT. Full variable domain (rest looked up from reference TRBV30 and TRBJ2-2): SQTIHQWPATLVQPVGSPLSLECTVEGTSNPNLYWYRQAAGRGLQLLFYSVGIGQISSEVPQNLSASRPQDRQFILSSKKLLLSDSGFYLCAWSIREVVELFFGEGSRLTVL.

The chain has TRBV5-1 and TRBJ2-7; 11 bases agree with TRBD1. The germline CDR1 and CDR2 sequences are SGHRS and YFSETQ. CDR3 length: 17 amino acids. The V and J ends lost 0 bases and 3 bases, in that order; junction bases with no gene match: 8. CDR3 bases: TGCGCCAGCAGCTTGGGGCGAGGACAGGGGGCAAACTACGAGCAGTACTTC. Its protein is CASSLGRGQGANYEQYF.